A selection of T cell receptor beta chains follows, all from one sample in a study of blood T cell repertoires in COVID-19. Sequencing used immunoSEQ multiplex PCR; TCRdb keeps in-frame clones, though not all of them. This sample yields about 30,000 clones, of which around 88% are seen a single time; roughly 28% belongs to the top ten. The sample comprised peripheral blood. The receptors were gathered from a human donor in a cohort sampled during active COVID-19. Both conserved end residues are part of each CDR3. A D gene is named only where the DNA matches it firmly. Clone sizes are given selectively: once, few, many, or a class where the clone is expanded.

cdr3_aa cdr3_nt v_call clone_size d_call j_call
CASRTSGVQETQYF TGTGCCAGTAGGACTAGCGGGGTCCAAGAGACCCAGTACTTC TRBV19 - TRBD2 TRBJ2-5
CATSRDSATGASYNEQFF TGTGCCACCAGCAGAGATAGTGCGACGGGAGCGTCCTACAATGAGCAGTTCTTC TRBV15 - - TRBJ2-1
CASSRLGGETDTQYF TGTGCCAGCAGCCGTCTCGGGGGGGAAACAGATACGCAGTATTTT TRBV6-5 once TRBD2 TRBJ2-3
CASSPGTGVIGELFF TGTGCCAGCAGCCCCGGGACAGGGGTTATCGGGGAGCTGTTTTTT TRBV7-3 few TRBD1 TRBJ2-2
CASSMRPREAGNTIYF TGTGCCAGTAGTATGCGACCCAGGGAAGCTGGAAACACCATATATTTT TRBV19 - - TRBJ1-3
CASSQDASGGVWDTQYF TGCGCCAGCAGCCAAGATGCTAGCGGGGGGGTCTGGGATACGCAGTATTTT TRBV4-1 - TRBD2 TRBJ2-3
CASSYSDPGVAEAFF TGTGCCAGCAGTTACTCGGACCCGGGAGTCGCTGAAGCTTTCTTT TRBV6-6 - - TRBJ1-1
CASSLTVETQYF TGTGCCAGCAGTTTAACAGTGGAGACCCAGTACTTC TRBV12-3/TRBV12-4 - - TRBJ2-5
CASSLTGGRDTQYF TGTGCCAGCAGTTTGACAGGGGGCCGAGATACGCAGTATTTT TRBV27 once TRBD1 TRBJ2-3
CASTGGLSSPLHF TGTGCCAGCACGGGAGGGCTAAGTTCACCCCTCCACTTT TRBV5-4 - - TRBJ1-6
CASSSGISYGYTF TGTGCCAGCAGTTCCGGGATCAGCTATGGCTACACCTTC TRBV12-3/TRBV12-4 - - TRBJ1-2
CASRPPQGAGTEAFF TGTGCCAGCAGGCCACCACAGGGGGCTGGAACTGAAGCTTTCTTT TRBV7-9 few TRBD1 TRBJ1-1
CASRDQGRGAYNEQFF TGTGCCAGCAGGGACCAGGGGCGGGGGGCCTACAATGAGCAGTTCTTC TRBV5-6 - TRBD2 TRBJ2-1
CASGLGLRDSLHLLDGYTF TGTGCTAGTGGTTTGGGACTCCGGGACAGTTTACACCTGCTAGATGGCTACACCTTC TRBV12-5 - TRBD1 TRBJ1-2
CASSPTGTEGGYTF TGTGCCAGCAGCCCTACCGGGACGGAGGGTGGCTACACCTTC TRBV7-3 - - TRBJ1-2
CASRYRSGNTEAFF TGTGCCAGTCGATATAGGTCGGGGAACACTGAAGCTTTCTTT TRBV19 - - TRBJ1-1
CASSQATGTPGNQPQHF TGTGCCAGCAGCCAAGCGACAGGGACCCCTGGCAATCAGCCCCAGCATTTT TRBV7-9 - TRBD1 TRBJ1-5
CASRQQGAGYGQYF TGTGCCAGCAGACAACAGGGGGCCGGGTACGGGCAGTACTTC TRBV2 - TRBD1 TRBJ2-7
CASSLWGSGGAGGEQYF TGTGCCAGCAGCCTATGGGGTAGCGGGGGGGCAGGCGGCGAGCAGTACTTC TRBV9 - TRBD2 TRBJ2-7
CASSPGTGAPIYF TGTGCCAGTAGTCCCGGGACAGGAGCCCCTATATATTTT TRBV19 - TRBD1 TRBJ1-3
CATLAGESTDTQYF TGTGCCACCCTAGCGGGTGAAAGCACAGATACGCAGTATTTT TRBV10-3 once TRBD2 TRBJ2-3
CATSSLTGPNQPQHF TGTGCCACCAGCAGCCTGACAGGGCCCAATCAGCCCCAGCATTTT TRBV15 once TRBD1 TRBJ1-5
CASGTWVSGGHEQFF TGTGCCAGCGGGACGTGGGTTAGCGGGGGCCATGAGCAGTTCTTC TRBV3-1/TRBV3-2 - TRBD2 TRBJ2-1
CASSELTSNTGELFF TGTGCCAGCAGTGAACTGACTTCTAACACCGGGGAGCTGTTTTTT TRBV2 - - TRBJ2-2
CASSPDAGDEQYF TGTGCCAGCAGCCCCGACGCGGGGGACGAGCAGTACTTC TRBV7-3 - TRBD2 TRBJ2-7
CATPLESNQPQHF TGCGCCACCCCGTTGGAGAGCAATCAGCCCCAGCATTTT TRBV5-1 few - TRBJ1-5